These 27 T cell receptor beta chains were sequenced from one sample in a study of T cell responses to AZD1222 COVID-19 vaccine (dated by TCRdb to about 2021). The method was the immunoSEQ multiplex PCR assay. As stored in TCRdb, this immuneACCESS dataset retains in-frame rearrangements with V and J assigned. A fraction of the clones does not appear; measured against another copy, unresolved V genes explain less than half of the discrepancy, and the remainder lacks a known reason. This sample gives roughly 150,000 clones in total; about 90% of them show up just once. Roughly 6.2% of the sample is in the top ten clones. This specimen's time point label, per the study, means: about 28 days (+/-7) after the second vaccine dose. The source was peripheral blood, collected 28 days after the second AZD1222 dose. Source of these receptors: an adult who received the AZD1222 COVID-19 vaccine.

This sequence joins TRBV28 and TRBJ2-5; D is unclear. The length of the CDR3 is 14 residues. CDR1 and CDR2 from the germline V gene are MDHEN and SYDVKM. V shed 6 bases and J shed 1 base, with 12 bases lying between them. The CDR3 protein is CASSRPWAQETQYF. Here the CDR3 DNA reads TGTGCCAGCAGCCGGCCATGGGCCCAAGAGACCCAGTACTTC.

The V gene is TRBV5-1, the J gene TRBJ1-2, with TRBD1 as a possible D gene (5 bases). The CDR3 consists of 14 residues. From germline, CDR1 is SGHRS and CDR2 YFSETQ. V lost 7 bases and J lost 5, with 18 bases in between. The CDR3 DNA is TGCGCCAGCCCAACAACAGACAGTAGATATGGCTACACCTTC. It encodes CASPTTDSRYGYTF.

The chain uses TRBV3-1 (or the pseudogene TRBV3-2) and TRBJ2-7; D gene ambiguous. Germline values: CDR1 LGHDT, CDR2 YNNKEL (reference sequence). The CDR3 has 12 amino acids. Trimming stripped 1 base from V and 5 bases from J, with 6 bases between. The CDR3 here is CASSQASHEQYF. The CDR3 DNA follows: TGTGCCAGCAGCCAAGCGTCGCACGAGCAGTACTTC.

The rearrangement joins TRBV5-1 to TRBJ2-7, with TRBD2 matching over 7 bases. Germline loops: CDR1 SGHRS, CDR2 YFSETQ. V shed 3 bases and J 3 bases; nucleotides not matched to a gene: 12. The CDR3 runs to 16 residues. CDR3: CASSSGGLDLFYEQYF. CDR3 nucleotides: TGCGCCAGCAGCTCGGGCGGACTAGACCTATTCTACGAGCAGTACTTC.

The chain has TRBV19 and TRBJ1-5; TRBD1 agrees at 10 bases. Germline CDR1 and CDR2: LNHDA and SQIVND (reference sequence). J lost 1 base, V lost 6 bases, and 6 bases had no gene match. The CDR3 length is 16 residues. The CDR3 DNA reads as TGTGCCAGTAGGAGGAGACAGGGGGCGAGCAATCAGCCCCAGCATTTT. Translation: CASRRRQGASNQPQHF.

V gene TRBV6-5 combines with J gene TRBJ2-7, with D perhaps matching TRBD2 (5 bases). This CDR3 has 14 amino acids. With 8 bases removed from V and 6 bases from J, the gap between germline ends came to 20 bases. CDR1 is MNHEY, CDR2 SVGAGI, per germline. The CDR3 coding sequence is TGTGCCAGCGGCGCGGGCGGGCGCCCCCTCGAGCAGTACTTC. Amino acids: CASGAGGRPLEQYF.

This clone was observed once. V is TRBV7-9 and J is TRBJ1-2; 9 bases align to TRBD1. V lost 5 bases to trimming and J lost 8 bases; unmatched junction nucleotides: 12. Germline CDR1 is SEHNR and CDR2 is FQNEAQ (reference sequence). The CDR3 runs 15 residues. The CDR3 region is CASSPAAGTGRGYTF. DNA of the CDR3: TGTGCCAGCAGCCCAGCAGCCGGGACAGGGAGAGGCTACACCTTC.

The rearrangement links TRBV11-3 to TRBJ2-1; D perhaps matches TRBD2 (5 bases). V shed 3 bases and J shed 5 bases, with 11 bases lying between them. The CDR3 runs to 14 residues. Germline CDR1 reads SGHNT; CDR2 reads YENEEA. The CDR3 nucleotides are TGTGCCAGCAGCTTGATTAGCGCTAACAATGAGCAGTTCTTC. This codes for CASSLISANNEQFF.

The chain couples TRBV18 to TRBJ2-5, with 10 bases aligning to TRBD1. Germline V gene lookup returns CDR1 KGHSH and CDR2 LQKENI. The V segment lost 3 bases and the J segment 2 bases; nucleotides outside the gene matches: 15. This CDR3 has 19 residues. This CDR3 is CASSPARQGAMSGQETQYF. DNA for the CDR3: TGTGCCAGCTCACCTGCACGACAGGGGGCAATGAGTGGGCAAGAGACCCAGTACTTC.

The chain couples TRBV9 to TRBJ2-5, with 13 bases fitting TRBD2. There are 16 residues in the CDR3. Per germline, CDR1 SGDLS and CDR2 YYNGEE. J was trimmed by 9 bases and V by 0 bases; bases with no gene match: 8. CDR3 residues: CASSVGLAGGQAPQYF. CDR3 nucleotide sequence: TGTGCCAGCAGCGTAGGACTAGCGGGGGGCCAAGCGCCCCAGTACTTC.

This chain links TRBV18 with TRBJ2-4, with 11 nucleotides matching TRBD2. CDR3 length: 16 residues. CDR1 and CDR2 from the germline V gene are KGHSH and LQKENI. The ends lost 1 base at V and 7 bases at J; junction bases unmatched: 6. The CDR3 reads CASSPLAGGLGNIQYF. CDR3 coding DNA: TGTGCCAGCTCACCACTAGCGGGGGGGCTCGGGAACATTCAGTACTTC.

The table lists this clone with a count of one. The V gene is TRBV12-5, the J gene TRBJ1-2; no firm D call. Germline CDR1 reads LGHNT; CDR2 reads FRNRAP. The CDR3 loop spans 13 amino acids. V gave up 3 bases and J gave up 5 bases, with 10 bases separating them. The CDR3 bases are TGTGCTAGTGGTTTCTTATCGGGGTATGGCTACACCTTC. Protein product: CASGFLSGYGYTF. Full variable domain (remainder filled in from reference TRBV12-5 and TRBJ1-2): DARVTQTPRHKVTEMGQEVTMRCQPILGHNTVFWYRQTMMQGLELLAYFRNRAPLDDSGMPKDRFSAEMPDATLATLKIQPSEPRDSAVYFCASGFLSGYGYTFGSGTRLTVV.

The chain employs TRBV3-1 (or the pseudogene TRBV3-2) and TRBJ2-7, with D tentatively TRBD1 or TRBD2 (6 bases each). The CDR3 length is 16 residues. Germline-derived CDR1 and CDR2 are LGHDT and YNNKEL (reference sequence). The ends were cut back, 4 bases at V and 2 bases at J, with 18 bases in the middle. CDR3 in DNA: TGTGCCAGCAGCCGAGGGGGTAGCGGTACTGCCTACGAGCAGTACTTC. Its protein is CASSRGGSGTAYEQYF.

This rearrangement joins TRBV20-1 to TRBJ2-7; TRBD2 might be the D (6 bases). The CDR3 sequence is 15 residues long. The germline gives CDR1 DFQATT, CDR2 SNEGSKA (reference sequence). V was shortened by 3 bases and J by 4 bases, with 19 bases between the two germline ends. The CDR3 loop reads CSASPPAAGRYEQYF. CDR3 bases: TGCAGTGCTAGTCCCCCGGCGGCGGGGCGTTACGAGCAGTACTTC.

The gene calls are TRBV6-5 and TRBJ2-5, with D tentatively TRBD1 (6 bases). CDR1 MNHEY and CDR2 SVGAGI come from the germline V gene. Between the trimmed V and J ends, which lost 0 bases and 4 bases, there was a span of 12 bases. CDR3 size: 15 residues. The CDR3, as DNA: TGTGCCAGCAGTTACTCGAGGCAGGGGAGAGAGACCCAGTACTTC. Protein product: CASSYSRQGRETQYF.

This clone was seen just once. Other DNA sequences in the same sample also yield this CDR3. This chain links TRBV18 with TRBJ1-5; D is possibly TRBD1 (5 bases). Per germline, CDR1 KGHSH and CDR2 LQKENI. The CDR3 spans 13 residues. Trimming cost V 3 bases and J 7 bases, with 10 bases left between them. In DNA, the CDR3 is TGTGCCAGCTCACCCGGGAGGGACCAGCCCCAGCATTTT. Its translation: CASSPGRDQPQHF.

The V call is TRBV19, the J call TRBJ2-6; D perhaps matches TRBD1 (5 bases). V lost 5 bases and J lost 12, with 20 bases in between. From germline, CDR1 is LNHDA and CDR2 SQIVND (reference sequence). This CDR3 has 15 amino acids. CDR3 sequence: CASSEQGALWSVLTF. The CDR3 bases are TGTGCCAGTAGTGAGCAGGGTGCCCTCTGGAGCGTCCTGACTTTC.

This chain uses TRBV3-1 (or the pseudogene TRBV3-2) with TRBJ1-3; no clear D gene. Germline V gene lookup returns CDR1 LGHDT and CDR2 YNNKEL (reference sequence). The CDR3 extends over 18 amino acids. The germline V and J ends were trimmed by 0 bases and 4 bases, with 19 bases remaining between them. The CDR3 region is CASSQEVGRTWTGNTIYF. DNA for the CDR3: TGTGCCAGCAGCCAAGAAGTCGGGAGAACCTGGACCGGAAACACCATATATTTT.

The genes are TRBV28 and TRBJ1-2, with TRBD1 matching over 7 bases. Germline loops: CDR1 MDHEN, CDR2 SYDVKM. The junction had 6 bases not matched to a gene; V was cut back by 5 bases and J by 0 bases. The CDR3 runs to 15 residues. CDR3 nucleotides: TGTGCCAGCAGTCCCGACAGGGTTACTAACTATGGCTACACCTTC. It encodes CASSPDRVTNYGYTF.

The rearrangement uses TRBV6-1 and TRBJ1-5, with D tentatively TRBD1 (5 bases). The CDR3 sequence is 15 residues long. Germline CDR1 MNHNS, CDR2 SASEGT. Trimming took off 2 bases at V and 5 bases at J, with 13 bases between the two ends. The CDR3 spells CASSESQGMYQPQHF. The DNA of the CDR3 is TGTGCCAGCAGTGAAAGTCAGGGTATGTATCAGCCCCAGCATTTT.

The chain employs TRBV2 and TRBJ2-2; no reliable D call. The CDR3 totals 11 residues. The germline V gene encodes CDR1 SNHLY and CDR2 FYNNEI. Trimming shortened V by 6 bases and J by 2 bases, and 1 base separated the two germline ends. The DNA of the CDR3 is TGTGCCAGCAGAAACACCGGGGAGCTGTTTTTT. Protein product: CASRNTGELFF.

The V call is TRBV10-3, the J call TRBJ1-6; the D gene is possibly TRBD1 (5 bases). The germline CDR1 and CDR2 sequences are ENHRY and SYGVKD. CDR3 length: 15 amino acids. With 11 bases removed from V and 6 bases from J, the gap between germline ends came to 20 bases. The CDR3 here is CASRGDLSFNSPLHF. The DNA for the CDR3 is TGTGCCTCCCGGGGGGACCTTAGCTTTAATTCACCCCTCCACTTT.

The chain uses TRBV3-1 (or the pseudogene TRBV3-2) and TRBJ2-1, with TRBD2 matching over 11 bases. The V and J ends lost 2 bases and 10 bases, in that order; junction bases with no gene match: 7. The CDR3 is made up of 15 amino acids. Germline CDR1 reads LGHDT; CDR2 reads YNNKEL (reference sequence). CDR3: CASSQSTSGEGEQFF. CDR3 DNA sequence: TGTGCCAGCAGCCAATCGACTAGCGGGGAGGGGGAGCAGTTCTTC.

The chain carries TRBV3-1 (or the pseudogene TRBV3-2) and TRBJ1-2, with D hard to call. V was shortened by 3 bases and J by 8 bases, with 13 bases between the two germline ends. The CDR3 has 13 residues. CDR1 LGHDT and CDR2 YNNKEL come from the germline V gene (reference sequence). This chain's CDR3 is CASSHENLGGYTF. CDR3 sequence (DNA): TGTGCCAGCAGCCATGAGAACCTAGGGGGCTACACCTTC.

The genes are TRBV18 and TRBJ1-6; TRBD1 matches at 7 bases. CDR1 and CDR2 (germline): KGHSH, LQKENI. This CDR3 spans 15 amino acids. J lost 10 bases, V lost 4 bases, and 10 bases had no gene match. DNA of the CDR3: TGTGCCAGCTCACAGGGGAGACAGGGCAAATCACCCCTCCACTTT. This translates into CASSQGRQGKSPLHF.

J is TRBJ1-6 and V is TRBV7-6; D is unclear. V lost 1 base, J lost 7 bases, and 11 bases lay in between. The CDR3 extends over 15 amino acids. Per germline, CDR1 SGHVS and CDR2 FNYEAQ. The CDR3 is CASSLVVEPNSPLHF. The CDR3 DNA reads TGTGCCAGCAGCTTAGTTGTGGAGCCCAATTCACCCCTCCACTTT.

This clone was found once. The V call is TRBV4-2, the J call TRBJ2-7; a possible D gene is TRBD2 (5 bases). This CDR3 has 15 residues. V was shortened by 1 base and J by 2 bases, with 12 bases between the two germline ends. Germline V gene lookup returns CDR1 LGHNA and CDR2 YNFKEQ. The CDR3 DNA sequence: TGTGCCAGCAGCCAAGGTAGGGTACTAGCCTACGAGCAGTACTTC. Its protein product is CASSQGRVLAYEQYF.